Below, one TCR beta chain is given with its context. Seattle cases were enrolled at active infection and followed longitudinally. V trimming: 2 bases; J trimming: 1 base; junction bases outside the gene matches: 4. In germline, CDR1 is SGHNT, CDR2 YYREEE (reference sequence). The CDR3 is 16 residues long. This sample is drawn from a study of blood T cell repertoires in COVID-19. About the study: Samples of COVID-19 (acute and convalescent) were obtained from the United States, Italy and Spain. T cells, B-cell-depleted T cells, or PBMCs provided the cDNA or gDNA that served as material.

Original handling: Using reference gene primer amplification, nucleated cell counts were estimated. Sequenced by immunoSEQ multiplex PCR; TCRdb stores in-frame clones only, minus some. The V and J calls and clone size were taken over from that table, and D and trimming were inferred from the DNA. The table lists 450,000 or so clones, approximately 90% of them singletons. The source of this sequence is a man aged 18 to 29 with COVID-19, enrolled during active disease. This sequence joins TRBV5-4 and TRBJ2-3, with 10 bases that match TRBD2. Sequencing was performed on peripheral blood. CDR3 region: CASSFQLAGGTDTQYF. Written as DNA, the CDR3 is TGTGCCAGCAGCTTCCAGCTAGCGGGGGGCACAGATACGCAGTATTTT. Complete variable domain (other parts from reference TRBV5-4 and TRBJ2-3): ETGVTQSPTHLIKTRGQQVTLRCSSQSGHNTVSWYQQALGQGPQFIFQYYREEENGRGNFPPRFSGLQFPNYSSELNVNALELDDSALYLCASSFQLAGGTDTQYFGPGTRLTVL.